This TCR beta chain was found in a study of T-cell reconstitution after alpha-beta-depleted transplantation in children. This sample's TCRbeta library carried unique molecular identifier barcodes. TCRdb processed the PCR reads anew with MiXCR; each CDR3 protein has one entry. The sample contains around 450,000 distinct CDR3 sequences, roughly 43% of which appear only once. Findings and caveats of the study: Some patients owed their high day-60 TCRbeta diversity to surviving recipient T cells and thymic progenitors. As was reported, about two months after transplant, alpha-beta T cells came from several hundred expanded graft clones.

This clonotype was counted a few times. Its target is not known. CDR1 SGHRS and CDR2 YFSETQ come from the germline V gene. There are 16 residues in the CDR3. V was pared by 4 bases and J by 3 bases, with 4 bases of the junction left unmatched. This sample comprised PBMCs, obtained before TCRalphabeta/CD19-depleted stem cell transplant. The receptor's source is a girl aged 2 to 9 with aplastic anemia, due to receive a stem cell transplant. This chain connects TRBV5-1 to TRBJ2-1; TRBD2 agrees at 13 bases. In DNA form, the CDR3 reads TGCGCCAGCAGCATGGGGACTAGCGGGATCTACAATGAGCAGTTCTTC. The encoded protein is CASSMGTSGIYNEQFF. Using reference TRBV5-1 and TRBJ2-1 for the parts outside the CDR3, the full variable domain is KAGVTQTPRYLIKTRGQQVTLSCSPISGHRSVSWYQQTPGQGLQFLFEYFSETQRNKGNFPGRFSGRQFSNSRSEMNVSTLELGDSALYLCASSMGTSGIYNEQFFGPGTRLTVL.